The 2 T cell receptor beta chains below all came from one sample that was sequenced in a study of OX40 agonist ivuxolimab in advanced cancers. Some clones are missing from TCRdb's copy, which holds only in-frame ones; the method was immunoSEQ multiplex PCR. In the table there are 35,000 to 45,000 clones, around 90% of which are singletons. The material sequenced was CD4+ or CD8+ T cells sorted from blood, taken in a trial of the OX40 agonist ivuxolimab. The receptors originated from an adult with an advanced solid tumor such as melanoma, head and neck, liver or kidney cancer.

The V and J genes are TRBV7-9 and TRBJ2-5; tentatively, D is TRBD1 (8 bases). V was trimmed by 5 bases and J by 3 bases, leaving 19 bases between them. CDR3 size: 16 residues. Per the germline V gene, CDR1 is SEHNR and CDR2 is FQNEAQ (reference sequence). CDR3 in DNA: TGTGCCAGCAGCCCCTCTCTACAGGGGGGGGAAGAGACCCAGTACTTC. Amino acids: CASSPSLQGGEETQYF.

The J gene is TRBJ1-5, the V gene TRBV9; D call uncertain. V gave up 3 bases and J gave up 6 bases, with 10 bases separating them. The V gene's germline CDR1 is SGDLS and CDR2 YYNGEE. The CDR3 length is 13 residues. CDR3 DNA: TGTGCCAGCAGCGAGACCTCGGGTCAGCCCCAGCATTTT. It yields the protein CASSETSGQPQHF.